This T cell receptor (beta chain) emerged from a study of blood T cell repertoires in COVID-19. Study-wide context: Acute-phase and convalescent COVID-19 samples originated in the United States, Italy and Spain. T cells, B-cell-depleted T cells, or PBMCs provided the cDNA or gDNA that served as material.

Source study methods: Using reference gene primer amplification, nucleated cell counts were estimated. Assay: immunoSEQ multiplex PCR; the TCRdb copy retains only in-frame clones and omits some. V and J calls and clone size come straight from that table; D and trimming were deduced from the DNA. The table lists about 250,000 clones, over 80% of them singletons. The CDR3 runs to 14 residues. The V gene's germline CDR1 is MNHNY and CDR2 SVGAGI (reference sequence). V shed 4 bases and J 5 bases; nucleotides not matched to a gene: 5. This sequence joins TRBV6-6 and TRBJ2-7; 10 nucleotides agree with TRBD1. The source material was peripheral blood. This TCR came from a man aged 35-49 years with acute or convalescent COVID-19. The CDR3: CASSSATGGNEQYF. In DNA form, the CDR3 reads TGTGCCAGCAGTTCAGCGACAGGGGGCAACGAGCAGTACTTC.